Listed here are 30 T cell receptor beta chains from one sample, sequenced in a study of OX40 agonist ivuxolimab in advanced cancers. Using immunoSEQ multiplex PCR, the repertoire was profiled, and TCRdb retains in-frame clones only, with some absent. The repertoire holds tens of thousands of clones, 84% seen once, with about 2% in the top ten. Sequencing used CD4+ or CD8+ T cells sorted from blood, obtained in a trial of the OX40 agonist ivuxolimab. All receptors come from an adult with an advanced solid tumor such as melanoma, head and neck, liver or kidney cancer.

The chain has TRBV18 and TRBJ2-7; D possibly corresponds to TRBD1 (5 bases). This CDR3 has 14 residues. V was pared by 1 base and J by 0 bases, with 7 bases between. The germline CDR1 and CDR2 sequences are KGHSH and LQKENI. This CDR3 is CASSPQGNSYEQYF. The CDR3 coding sequence is TGTGCCAGCTCACCACAGGGGAACTCCTACGAGCAGTACTTC.

This chain joins TRBV29-1 and TRBJ2-1; 7 bases fit TRBD2. Per the germline V gene, CDR1 is SQVTM and CDR2 is ANQGSEA. J lost 14 bases, V lost 3 bases, and 4 bases had no gene match. The CDR3 is 10 residues long. The CDR3 DNA reads as TGCAGCGTTGAGCGGGGGAGAGAGTTCTTC. As protein: CSVERGREFF.

The chain joins TRBV27 to TRBJ2-3, with no clear D. This CDR3 region has 14 residues. Trimming took off 0 bases at V and 0 bases at J, with 4 bases between the two ends. CDR1 and CDR2 from the germline V gene are MNHEY and SMNVEV (reference sequence). In DNA form, the CDR3 reads TGTGCCAGCAGTTTATCGGGCAGCACAGATACGCAGTATTTT. It encodes CASSLSGSTDTQYF.

V and J are TRBV7-3 and TRBJ2-5; 7 bases agree with TRBD2. The CDR3 extends over 15 amino acids. Trimming at V came to 4 bases and at J to 4 bases, leaving 9 bases not matched to a gene. Germline values: CDR1 SGHTA, CDR2 FQGTGA. The CDR3 protein is CASSSRGGVPETQYF. CDR3 DNA sequence: TGTGCCAGCAGCTCACGTGGGGGGGTCCCAGAGACCCAGTACTTC.

The V call is TRBV9, the J call TRBJ2-2, with D possibly matching TRBD1 (6 bases). In germline, CDR1 is SGDLS, CDR2 YYNGEE. This CDR3 spans 16 amino acids. V was clipped by 1 base and J by 1 base, with 11 bases between them. DNA of the CDR3: TGTGCCAGCAGCGTACCCCCGACAGGGAACACCGGGGAGCTGTTTTTT. This translates into CASSVPPTGNTGELFF.

The V gene is TRBV28, the J gene TRBJ1-2; D is uncertain. The CDR3 is 12 amino acids. Germline V CDR1 and CDR2: MDHEN, SYDVKM. Trimming removed 2 bases from V and 8 bases from J, with 9 bases in between. The CDR3 loop is CASSLRLRGYTF. CDR3 DNA: TGTGCCAGCAGTTTACGGTTGAGGGGCTACACCTTC.

The chain joins TRBV19 to TRBJ2-1; no definite D call. V lost 9 bases, J lost 3 bases, and 18 bases lay in between. The CDR3 is 15 amino acids. Germline values: CDR1 LNHDA, CDR2 SQIVND (reference sequence). CDR3 amino acids: CASTAIYSDYNEQFF. CDR3 coding DNA: TGTGCCAGCACGGCTATTTACTCCGACTACAATGAGCAGTTCTTC. Full variable domain (outside the CDR3, taken from reference TRBV19 and TRBJ2-1): DGGITQSPKYLFRKEGQNVTLSCEQNLNHDAMYWYRQDPGQGLRLIYYSQIVNDFQKGDIAEGYSVSREKKESFPLTVTSAQKNPTAFYLCASTAIYSDYNEQFFGPGTRLTVL.

Here the CDR3 DNA reads TGTGCCACCAGCAGAGATCTGGGCGGGGAGACCCAGTACTTC. It specifies CATSRDLGGETQYF. J is TRBJ2-5 and V is TRBV15; D is perhaps TRBD2 (5 bases). Trimming stripped 0 bases from V and 5 bases from J, with 10 bases between. From germline, CDR1 is LNHNV and CDR2 YYDKDF (reference sequence). The CDR3 consists of 14 residues.

The rearrangement uses TRBV2 and TRBJ1-4; a weak D match, TRBD1 (5 bases). The ends were cut back, 3 bases at V and 7 bases at J, with 12 bases in the middle. CDR1 SNHLY and CDR2 FYNNEI come from the germline V gene. The CDR3 loop spans 14 amino acids. The CDR3 here is CASSDTGRGEKLFF. The CDR3, as DNA: TGTGCCAGCAGTGACACGGGACGTGGTGAAAAACTGTTTTTT. Complete variable domain (other parts from reference TRBV2 and TRBJ1-4): EPEVTQTPSHQVTQMGQEVILRCVPISNHLYFYWYRQILGQKVEFLVSFYNNEISEKSEIFDDQFSVERPDGSNFTLKIRSTKLEDSAMYFCASSDTGRGEKLFFGSGTQLSVL.

This clone was observed once. The chain combines TRBV30 with TRBJ2-1, with unresolved D. V shed 8 bases and J shed 8 bases, with 19 bases lying between them. Germline lookup yields CDR1 GTSNPN and CDR2 SVGIG (reference sequence). This CDR3 spans 13 amino acids. CDR3 loop: CAAVPVGFYEQFF. In DNA form, the CDR3 reads TGTGCCGCCGTCCCTGTTGGTTTCTATGAGCAGTTCTTC.

The rearrangement links TRBV4-1 to TRBJ2-2; D is perhaps TRBD2 (5 bases). V lost 4 bases to trimming and J lost 3 bases, with 18 bases between them. The CDR3 sequence is 17 residues long. Germline V gene sequence: CDR1 MGHRA, CDR2 YSYEKL. This CDR3 reads CASSPRGRGADTGELFF. CDR3 DNA sequence: TGCGCCAGCAGCCCACGAGGGCGTGGAGCGGACACCGGGGAGCTGTTTTTT.

The chain uses TRBV10-3 and TRBJ2-1, with TRBD2 matching over 10 bases. Germline V CDR1 and CDR2: ENHRY, SYGVKD. Trimming cost V 0 bases and J 8 bases; bases outside gene matches: 10. The CDR3 is 17 amino acids. Written as DNA, the CDR3 is TGTGCCATCAGTGAGTCGCTTGCCCTAGCGGGAGACTATGAGCAGTTCTTC. This translates into CAISESLALAGDYEQFF.

The chain has TRBV7-9 and TRBJ2-2, with D maybe TRBD1 (6 bases). CDR1 and CDR2 (germline): SEHNR, FQNEAQ (reference sequence). The CDR3 is 15 amino acids. Trimming left V 6 bases short and J 2 bases short, with 13 bases between. CDR3 sequence: CASRIPGQNTGELFF. CDR3 nucleotides: TGTGCCAGCAGAATACCGGGACAAAACACCGGGGAGCTGTTTTTT.

V gene TRBV29-1 combines with J gene TRBJ2-1, with D maybe TRBD1 (5 bases). Germline loops: CDR1 SQVTM, CDR2 ANQGSEA. CDR3 length: 13 residues. With 2 bases removed from V and 8 bases from J, the gap between germline ends came to 13 bases. The CDR3 region has the DNA TGCAGCGTTGAACTTATGGGGCGATATGAGCAGTTCTTC. It encodes CSVELMGRYEQFF.

The genes are TRBV7-2 and TRBJ2-1, with D possibly being TRBD1 (5 bases). V was clipped by 4 bases and J by 8 bases, with 18 bases between them. Per the germline V gene, CDR1 is SGHTA and CDR2 is FQGNSA. The CDR3 sequence is 15 residues long. CDR3 coding DNA: TGTGCCAGCAGCTCTGCTGGGGCACGGTTCCATGAGCAGTTCTTC. Its protein product is CASSSAGARFHEQFF.

DNA of the CDR3: TGTGCCAGCAGCTTTGACGTCAGGCAGCCCCAGCATTTT. Protein product: CASSFDVRQPQHF. The rearrangement uses TRBV7-2 and TRBJ1-5; D is ambiguous. The CDR3 extends over 13 amino acids. V lost 3 bases and J lost 7, with 10 bases in between. The germline V gene has CDR1 SGHTA and CDR2 FQGNSA.

The genes are TRBV5-1 and TRBJ2-6; 9 bases align to TRBD2. The length of the CDR3 is 20 residues. Germline loops: CDR1 SGHRS, CDR2 YFSETQ. Losses at the gene ends were 0 bases for V and 1 base for J; bases not matched to a gene: 11. The CDR3 nucleotides are TGCGCCAGCAGCTTGGCCCTAGCGGGGCGCGGGGGGTCTGGGGCCAACGTCCTGACTTTC. Its translation is CASSLALAGRGGSGANVLTF.

The chain has TRBV19 and TRBJ2-7, with TRBD2 matching 12 bases. Trimming took 6 bases from V and 9 from J; bases not matched to a gene: 21. This CDR3 is 18 amino acids long. Looked up from germline, CDR1 is LNHDA and CDR2 is SQIVND (reference sequence). CDR3: CASSPLTGARTSGIRQYF. CDR3 in DNA: TGTGCCAGTAGCCCCCTCACAGGGGCAAGGACTAGCGGGATTCGGCAGTACTTC.

The CDR3 sequence is CASNRGATDTQYF. The CDR3 DNA sequence: TGTGCCAGTAACCGGGGGGCTACAGATACGCAGTATTTT. V usage is TRBV19 and J usage is TRBJ2-3; maybe TRBD2 (7 bases). Between the trimmed V and J ends, which lost 7 bases and 3 bases, there was a span of 11 bases. Germline V lookup: CDR1 LNHDA, CDR2 SQIVND (reference sequence). The CDR3 is made up of 13 amino acids.

CDR3 DNA: TGTGCCAGCACTGGGACAATAAACACGGAGACCCAGTACTTC. It codes for CASTGTINTETQYF. The rearrangement uses TRBV6-1 and TRBJ2-5; maybe TRBD1 (6 bases). Germline values: CDR1 MNHNS, CDR2 SASEGT. V gave up 7 bases and J gave up 5 bases, with 17 bases separating them. The CDR3 runs to 14 residues.

Points on this clone: This sample also contains other DNA sequences that code for the same CDR3. The chain is built from TRBV5-6 and TRBJ2-2; possibly TRBD2 for D (6 bases). Looked up from germline, CDR1 is SGHDT and CDR2 is YYEEEE. The CDR3 is 15 residues long. V dropped 2 bases and J dropped 4 bases, with 12 bases sitting between them. The DNA of the CDR3 is TGTGCCAGCAGCTTCCAGGGACTGAGCACCGGGGAGCTGTTTTTT. Protein product: CASSFQGLSTGELFF.

V is TRBV5-6 and J is TRBJ2-3; the D is unclear. This CDR3 comprises 15 residues. V was trimmed by 2 bases and J by 2 bases, leaving 12 bases between them. Germline CDR1 and CDR2: SGHDT and YYEEEE. CDR3 amino acids: CASSFPSVPTDTQYF. The CDR3 DNA reads as TGTGCCAGCAGCTTCCCCAGTGTCCCCACAGATACGCAGTATTTT.

V gene TRBV6-1 combines with J gene TRBJ2-1, with 10 positions matching TRBD1. Looked up from germline, CDR1 is MNHNS and CDR2 is SASEGT. CDR3 length: 14 residues. Unmatched junction bases numbered 3, after V lost 5 bases and J lost 5 bases. The CDR3 nucleotides are TGTGCCAGCAGTCTCGGGACAGGGGACAATGAGCAGTTCTTC. Translating gives CASSLGTGDNEQFF.

V gene TRBV7-2 combines with J gene TRBJ2-7; the match to TRBD1 covers 8 bases. The germline gives CDR1 SGHTA, CDR2 FQGNSA. The CDR3 extends over 14 amino acids. Trimming at V came to 5 bases and at J to 4 bases, leaving 7 bases not matched to a gene. The CDR3 sequence: CASSQTGETYEQYF. In nucleotides, the CDR3 is TGTGCCAGCAGCCAGACAGGGGAAACGTACGAGCAGTACTTC.

The sample holds a few counts of this clone. The chain joins TRBV7-6 to TRBJ2-2; 9 nucleotides align to TRBD1. The germline V gene encodes CDR1 SGHVS and CDR2 FNYEAQ. The CDR3 sequence is 14 residues long. The J segment lost 0 bases and the V segment lost 8 bases, leaving 1 base of the junction unmatched. The CDR3 region is CASGQGSNTGELFF. For the CDR3, the DNA is TGTGCCAGCGGACAGGGGTCGAACACCGGGGAGCTGTTTTTT.

This clone was recorded once. The chain joins TRBV30 to TRBJ2-3, with 7 bases that match TRBD2. This CDR3 contains 14 residues. The trim removed 2 bases at V and 6 bases at J, leaving 8 bases unmatched. CDR1 GTSNPN and CDR2 SVGIG come from the germline V gene (reference sequence). The CDR3 sequence is CAWSRVRELDTQYF. The CDR3 bases are TGTGCCTGGAGTAGGGTGCGGGAGTTGGATACGCAGTATTTT. The full variable domain, in which reference TRBV30 and TRBJ2-3 provide the parts outside the CDR3, is SQTIHQWPATLVQPVGSPLSLECTVEGTSNPNLYWYRQAAGRGLQLLFYSVGIGQISSEVPQNLSASRPQDRQFILSSKKLLLSDSGFYLCAWSRVRELDTQYFGPGTRLTVL.

The V gene is TRBV6-6, the J gene TRBJ1-6; D is uncertain. The CDR3 loop spans 15 amino acids. Germline assignment: CDR1 MNHNY and CDR2 SVGAGI (reference sequence). Trimming left V 0 bases short and J 5 bases short, with 8 bases between. CDR3 loop: CASSYSPGNNSPLHF. CDR3 DNA sequence: TGTGCCAGCAGTTACTCGCCGGGAAATAATTCACCCCTCCACTTT.

The CDR3 reads CASGLVQGFNANTGELFF. CDR3 nucleotides: TGTGCTAGTGGTTTGGTACAGGGGTTTAACGCGAACACCGGGGAGCTGTTTTTT. The chain joins TRBV12-5 to TRBJ2-2, with TRBD1 identical over 7 bases. The V and J ends lost 0 bases and 0 bases, in that order; junction bases with no gene match: 7. This CDR3 has 18 residues. Germline loops: CDR1 LGHNT, CDR2 FRNRAP. Combining the CDR3 with reference TRBV12-5 and TRBJ2-2 gives the whole variable domain DARVTQTPRHKVTEMGQEVTMRCQPILGHNTVFWYRQTMMQGLELLAYFRNRAPLDDSGMPKDRFSAEMPDATLATLKIQPSEPRDSAVYFCASGLVQGFNANTGELFFGEGSRLTVL.

This clone was recorded once. The CDR3 sequence: CASRQAGGPTDTQYF. For the CDR3, the DNA is TGTGCCAGCAGACAAGCGGGGGGGCCGACAGATACGCAGTATTTT. The chain couples TRBV7-2 to TRBJ2-3; 10 positions match TRBD2. The germline V gene has CDR1 SGHTA and CDR2 FQGNSA. CDR3 length: 15 residues. V gave up 6 bases and J gave up 3 bases; unmatched junction bases: 6.

The chain uses TRBV10-3 and TRBJ1-6; D is unclear. Trimming took 4 bases from V and 8 from J, leaving 9 bases between them. CDR3 length: 13 amino acids. Germline CDR1 and CDR2: ENHRY and SYGVKD. DNA for the CDR3: TGTGCCATCAGTGGGGAACCAGATTCACCCCTCCACTTT. It translates to CAISGEPDSPLHF.